This T cell receptor beta chain derives from a study of T cells in localized non-small cell lung cancer. Points from the study as a whole: Owing to sequencing of a solitary tumor region, heterogeneity cannot be discounted. Blood T cell density predicted longer survival; adjacent-lung clonality, shorter. Adjacent lung held a median approximately 57 of the top 100 tumor clones.

Sequencing used immunoSEQ multiplex PCR; TCRdb keeps in-frame clones, though not all of them. The top ten clones hold under 35% of a sample with over 900 clones, around 21% of them seen once. For this clone: Antigen: not known.

Germline CDR1 MDHEN, CDR2 SYDVKM. V lost 3 bases, J lost 6 bases, and 11 bases lay in between. The CDR3 spans 13 residues. The chain links TRBV28 to TRBJ1-2; D perhaps matches TRBD1 (5 bases). The sequencing used normal lung tissue next to the tumor, collected before any cancer treatment. The sequence derives from an older male donor with stage III lung adenocarcinoma. The CDR3 is CASSLEGVHGYTF. The DNA for the CDR3 is TGTGCCAGCAGTTTGGAAGGGGTCCATGGCTACACCTTC.